The 32 T cell receptor beta chains below come from one sample, sequenced in a study of cytomegalovirus exposure and HLA in healthy donors. PCR amplification relied on 60 Vbeta primers (plus 13 Jbeta primers). Data came from immunoSEQ multiplex PCR; TCRdb stores just in-frame clones and leaves some out. The profile shows 85,000 to 130,000 clones, roughly 82% of them singletons. What was sequenced was PBMCs. The receptors here all came from a male donor in good health and CMV-seropositive.

The chain employs TRBV5-1 and TRBJ2-1; 8 nucleotides agree with TRBD1. Germline V gene sequence: CDR1 SGHRS, CDR2 YFSETQ. The CDR3 runs 13 residues. V lost 4 bases and J lost 8; bases outside the gene matches: 5. The CDR3 loop reads CASSRQGLDEQFF. The DNA for the CDR3 is TGCGCCAGCAGCAGACAGGGGTTGGATGAGCAGTTCTTC.

This rearrangement joins TRBV28 to TRBJ1-2, with D perhaps TRBD1 (6 bases). The germline gives CDR1 MDHEN, CDR2 SYDVKM. V lost 6 bases and J lost 1, with 9 bases in between. The CDR3 is 13 residues long. The CDR3 nucleotides are TGTGCCAGCAGGGTGGACAGTAACTATGGCTACACCTTC. It specifies CASRVDSNYGYTF.

V is TRBV7-9 and J is TRBJ2-2; perhaps TRBD2 as D (6 bases). The CDR3 extends over 16 amino acids. In germline, CDR1 is SEHNR, CDR2 FQNEAQ (reference sequence). Trimming cost V 7 bases and J 1 base, with 16 bases left between them. CDR3 DNA: TGTGCCAGCATCCCCCAGGGAGGTCGGAACACCGGGGAGCTGTTTTTT. Encoded protein: CASIPQGGRNTGELFF.

In its sample, this clone was seen a few times. The rearrangement uses TRBV9 and TRBJ2-3; the D gene is possibly TRBD2 (7 bases). V was shortened by 4 bases and J by 3 bases, with 15 bases between the two germline ends. The CDR3 runs 15 residues. Germline V gives CDR1 SGDLS, CDR2 YYNGEE. Written as DNA, the CDR3 is TGTGCCAGCAGCCCAAGAGGGGGGGAGACAGATACGCAGTATTTT. Its protein product is CASSPRGGETDTQYF. The complete variable domain, with remaining parts taken from reference TRBV9 and TRBJ2-3, reads DSGVTQTPKHLITATGQRVTLRCSPRSGDLSVYWYQQSLDQGLQFLIQYYNGEERAKGNILERFSAQQFPDLHSELNLSSLELGDSALYFCASSPRGGETDTQYFGPGTRLTVL.

The rearrangement links TRBV29-1 to TRBJ1-1; D gene ambiguous. V was trimmed by 4 bases and J by 0 bases, leaving 6 bases between them. The germline gives CDR1 SQVTM, CDR2 ANQGSEA. This CDR3 has 12 residues. CDR3 sequence reads: CSVVRVNTEAFF. The CDR3 DNA reads TGCAGCGTTGTCCGGGTGAACACTGAAGCTTTCTTT.

V and J are TRBV5-1 and TRBJ2-7; D call uncertain. Germline lookup yields CDR1 SGHRS and CDR2 YFSETQ. The V and J ends lost 3 bases and 1 base respectively, with 17 bases between them. This CDR3 spans 16 amino acids. The CDR3 loop is CASSSAWSDYSYEQYF. CDR3 bases: TGCGCCAGCAGCTCTGCTTGGAGCGATTATTCCTACGAGCAGTACTTC.

The chain employs TRBV4-2 and TRBJ1-2, with unresolved D. V was shortened by 0 bases and J by 4 bases, with 15 bases between the two germline ends. The germline CDR1 and CDR2 sequences are LGHNA and YNFKEQ. The length of the CDR3 is 16 residues. CDR3 sequence reads: CASSQDLDLVGYGYTF. The CDR3 DNA reads TGTGCCAGCAGCCAAGACCTGGACTTAGTAGGCTATGGCTACACCTTC.

The chain has TRBV7-3 and TRBJ1-2; TRBD1 matches 8 bases. The V gene end was trimmed by 2 bases and the J gene end by 0 bases; junction bases not matched to a gene: 14. The CDR3 is 19 residues long. Germline V gene lookup returns CDR1 SGHTA and CDR2 FQGTGA. In nucleotides, the CDR3 is TGTGCCAGCAGCTTATTAGGGGGACAGGTCCCATCTACTAACTATGGCTACACCTTC. Its protein product is CASSLLGGQVPSTNYGYTF.

The chain employs TRBV5-1 and TRBJ1-2; D is perhaps TRBD1 (5 bases). Germline V gives CDR1 SGHRS, CDR2 YFSETQ. There are 13 residues in the CDR3. The ends were cut back, 0 bases at V and 8 bases at J, with 11 bases in the middle. The CDR3 sequence is CASSLGQSYGYTF. CDR3 DNA sequence: TGCGCCAGCAGCTTGGGACAGAGCTACGGCTACACCTTC.

This chain links TRBV7-8 with TRBJ1-2, with 9 bases matching TRBD1. The CDR3 runs 16 residues. V was pared by 4 bases and J by 7 bases, with 13 bases of the junction left unmatched. CDR1 is SGHVS and CDR2 is FQNEAQ in the germline V gene. The CDR3 here is CASSSSAPTGGAGYTF. The DNA of the CDR3 is TGTGCCAGCAGCTCGTCGGCCCCGACAGGGGGAGCTGGCTACACCTTC.

This clone was counted only a few times. The chain combines TRBV2 with TRBJ2-1, with D tentatively TRBD2 (6 bases). CDR3 size: 16 residues. The germline V and J ends were trimmed by 0 bases and 0 bases, with 9 bases remaining between them. The germline V gene has CDR1 SNHLY and CDR2 FYNNEI. The CDR3, as DNA: TGTGCCAGCAGTGAAGCGCAGGGAGGCTCCTACAATGAGCAGTTCTTC. Amino acid sequence: CASSEAQGGSYNEQFF. Full variable domain (remainder filled in from reference TRBV2 and TRBJ2-1): EPEVTQTPSHQVTQMGQEVILRCVPISNHLYFYWYRQILGQKVEFLVSFYNNEISEKSEIFDDQFSVERPDGSNFTLKIRSTKLEDSAMYFCASSEAQGGSYNEQFFGPGTRLTVL.

The genes are TRBV5-1 and TRBJ1-5; D remains unclear. The V gene's germline CDR1 is SGHRS and CDR2 YFSETQ. V was trimmed by 0 bases and J by 3 bases, leaving 4 bases between them. The CDR3 spans 13 residues. CDR3 DNA: TGCGCCAGCAGCTTGGGGGCCAATCAGCCCCAGCATTTT. Its translation: CASSLGANQPQHF.

J is TRBJ1-1 and V is TRBV9; 7 bases match TRBD1. Germline loops: CDR1 SGDLS, CDR2 YYNGEE. Trimming at V came to 3 bases and at J to 4 bases, leaving 12 bases not matched to a gene. The CDR3 covers 16 residues. The CDR3 is CASSATGAGSLTEAFF. In DNA form, the CDR3 reads TGTGCCAGCAGCGCAACAGGGGCCGGGTCCCTCACTGAAGCTTTCTTT.

J is TRBJ2-7 and V is TRBV4-2; 8 bases match TRBD1. This CDR3 is built from 19 residues. After removal of 3 bases from V and 0 bases from J, the junction contained 16 bases not matched to a gene. Germline values: CDR1 LGHNA, CDR2 YNFKEQ. The DNA for the CDR3 is TGTGCCAGCAGCCACCCCTTCCCCTCCAGGGGGCGAGACTCCTACGAGCAGTACTTC. It codes for CASSHPFPSRGRDSYEQYF.

This clone was counted between two and nine times. The chain employs TRBV7-2 and TRBJ2-7; unclear D gene. From germline, CDR1 is SGHTA and CDR2 FQGNSA. Trimming pared 0 bases from V and 0 bases from J, leaving 3 bases between. The CDR3 runs 13 residues. CDR3 sequence reads: CASSLAASYEQYF. The CDR3 DNA reads as TGTGCCAGCAGCTTAGCGGCCTCCTACGAGCAGTACTTC.

J is TRBJ1-4 and V is TRBV5-6, with no clear D. This CDR3 is 13 amino acids long. V gave up 0 bases and J gave up 8 bases, with 8 bases separating them. Per the germline V gene, CDR1 is SGHDT and CDR2 is YYEEEE. The CDR3 protein is CASSLGTSEKLFF. DNA for the CDR3: TGTGCCAGCAGCTTGGGGACTTCGGAAAAACTGTTTTTT.

The chain carries TRBV5-1 and TRBJ2-5; 12 bases match TRBD2. CDR1 and CDR2 (germline): SGHRS, YFSETQ. The CDR3 is 20 amino acids. Losses at the gene ends were 2 bases for V and 3 bases for J; bases not matched to a gene: 17. CDR3 loop: CASSFSPPSGRADLKETQYF. The CDR3 DNA reads TGCGCCAGCAGCTTTTCCCCTCCTAGCGGGAGGGCCGATCTTAAAGAGACCCAGTACTTC.

V usage is TRBV7-6 and J usage is TRBJ2-5; TRBD2 matches 10 bases. Germline V gene data show CDR1 as SGHVS and CDR2 as FNYEAQ. This CDR3 has 16 amino acids. Unmatched junction bases numbered 5, after V lost 3 bases and J lost 1 base. Here the CDR3 reads CASSFSAGGGQETQYF. CDR3 bases: TGTGCCAGCAGCTTCTCAGCGGGGGGGGGCCAAGAGACCCAGTACTTC.

The chain couples TRBV7-8 to TRBJ1-2, with 8 bases lining up with TRBD1. V lost 8 bases and J lost 6; bases outside the gene matches: 11. This CDR3 is built from 14 residues. Looked up from germline, CDR1 is SGHVS and CDR2 is FQNEAQ. The CDR3 loop is CASSSRGRWDGYTF. In DNA, the CDR3 is TGTGCCAGCTCCAGCAGGGGGCGCTGGGATGGCTACACCTTC.

This sequence joins TRBV10-3 and TRBJ2-7; D is uncertain. In germline, CDR1 is ENHRY, CDR2 SYGVKD. There are 17 residues in the CDR3. V lost 3 bases to trimming and J lost 3 bases, with 21 bases between them. The CDR3 region is CAISDPRSRVENYEQYF. The CDR3 coding sequence is TGTGCCATCAGTGATCCCCGTTCTCGGGTCGAGAACTACGAGCAGTACTTC.

CDR3 in DNA: TGTGCCTGGAGGGAGTCTGGAAACACCATATATTTT. This encodes CAWRESGNTIYF. The rearrangement links TRBV30 to TRBJ1-3; D remains ambiguous. The CDR3 loop spans 12 amino acids. V gave up 3 bases and J gave up 1 base, with 4 bases separating them. Germline-derived CDR1 and CDR2 are GTSNPN and SVGIG (reference sequence).

The V gene is TRBV6-1, the J gene TRBJ2-7; TRBD1 is a possible D gene (5 bases). Trimming took 3 bases from V and 5 from J, leaving 11 bases between them. CDR1 is MNHNS and CDR2 is SASEGT in the germline V gene. The CDR3 consists of 13 residues. The CDR3 here is CASSELRRDEQYF. CDR3 DNA sequence: TGTGCCAGCAGTGAGCTTCGCAGGGACGAGCAGTACTTC.

In its sample, this clone was seen a few times. The rearrangement joins TRBV27 to TRBJ1-1; weak D call: TRBD1 (5 bases). The V gene's germline CDR1 is MNHEY and CDR2 SMNVEV (reference sequence). Trimming took off 3 bases at V and 10 bases at J, with 15 bases between the two ends. CDR3 length equals 13 residues. CDR3 in amino acids: CASSFLSGAGAFF. CDR3 coding DNA: TGTGCCAGCAGTTTTCTTAGCGGGGCTGGAGCTTTCTTT.

This chain uses TRBV5-4 with TRBJ2-2, with D perhaps matching TRBD2 (6 bases). CDR3 size: 14 residues. The V gene's germline CDR1 is SGHNT and CDR2 YYREEE (reference sequence). Trimming took off 7 bases at V and 6 bases at J, with 16 bases between the two ends. The CDR3 coding sequence is TGTGCCAGCCGGGACTCTCCGCGTGCCGGGGAGCTGTTTTTT. It specifies CASRDSPRAGELFF.

The genes are TRBV6-1 and TRBJ2-5; D may be TRBD1 (6 bases). Germline lookup yields CDR1 MNHNS and CDR2 SASEGT. V lost 6 bases, J lost 5 bases, and 13 bases lay in between. The CDR3 totals 13 residues. CDR3 residues: CASRRDIRETQYF. The CDR3 nucleotides read TGTGCCAGCAGGAGGGACATCCGGGAGACCCAGTACTTC.

A single count supports this clone. J is TRBJ1-1 and V is TRBV5-4, with 9 bases lining up with TRBD1. The CDR3 has 15 amino acids. Trimming cost V 4 bases and J 5 bases; bases outside gene matches: 9. In germline, CDR1 is SGHNT, CDR2 YYREEE (reference sequence). The CDR3 bases are TGTGCCAGCAGCCCCCGGACAGGGGCGGGGACTGAAGCTTTCTTT. It codes for CASSPRTGAGTEAFF.

The rearrangement links TRBV28 to TRBJ2-5, with 8 bases lining up with TRBD1. Germline V gene sequence: CDR1 MDHEN, CDR2 SYDVKM. Trimming took 3 bases from V and 3 from J; bases not matched to a gene: 6. This CDR3 is built from 15 residues. The DNA for the CDR3 is TGTGCCAGCAGTTTTCACGGGACAGGAAAAGAGACCCAGTACTTC. As protein: CASSFHGTGKETQYF.

The CDR3 DNA is TGTGCCAGCAGCCCATACCGAATAGCGATCGGTTACACCGGGGAGCTGTTTTTT. It codes for CASSPYRIAIGYTGELFF. V is TRBV27 and J is TRBJ2-2, with D possibly TRBD2 on 5 matching bases. This CDR3 is built from 18 residues. Germline lookup yields CDR1 MNHEY and CDR2 SMNVEV (reference sequence). Trimming cost V 6 bases and J 3 bases, with 23 bases left between them.

The rearrangement joins TRBV29-1 to TRBJ2-2, with D possibly being TRBD1 (6 bases). Germline V gives CDR1 SQVTM, CDR2 ANQGSEA. Trimming left V 6 bases short and J 5 bases short, with 13 bases between. The CDR3 length is 13 residues. The chain's CDR3 is CSVDLTGTGELFF. Here the CDR3 DNA reads TGCAGCGTGGACCTGACAGGAACCGGGGAGCTGTTTTTT.

The rearrangement joins TRBV2 to TRBJ2-1; D gene uncertain. The CDR3 is made up of 16 amino acids. Between the trimmed V and J ends, which lost 4 bases and 0 bases, there was a span of 13 bases. Per germline, CDR1 SNHLY and CDR2 FYNNEI. CDR3 sequence: CASSAYSWSSYNEQFF. The DNA for the CDR3 is TGTGCCAGCAGTGCCTATAGCTGGAGCTCCTACAATGAGCAGTTCTTC.

The rearrangement links TRBV27 to TRBJ2-7; 9 bases agree with TRBD1. Germline CDR1 MNHEY, CDR2 SMNVEV (reference sequence). V lost 4 bases and J lost 4; bases outside the gene matches: 5. This CDR3 is 14 amino acids long. This CDR3 reads CASSWSGQGYEQYF. The CDR3 DNA reads as TGTGCCAGCAGTTGGTCGGGACAGGGTTACGAGCAGTACTTC.

The V gene is TRBV30, the J gene TRBJ1-2, with 8 positions matching TRBD1. This CDR3 has 13 residues. Germline CDR1 reads GTSNPN; CDR2 reads SVGIG (reference sequence). V lost 5 bases, J lost 8 bases, and 10 bases stayed unmatched. CDR3 protein: CAWSDRARGGYTF. CDR3 sequence (DNA): TGTGCCTGGTCGGACAGGGCGCGGGGGGGCTACACCTTC.